This T cell receptor beta chain was sequenced for a study of blood T cell repertoires in COVID-19. Study details: The origin of the acute and convalescent COVID-19 samples was the United States, Italy and Spain. The analysed material was cDNA or gDNA that came from T cells, B-cell-depleted T cells, or PBMCs.

V was clipped by 5 bases and J by 2 bases, with 9 bases between them. The CDR3 spans 13 residues. In germline, CDR1 is MNHEY, CDR2 SVGEGT. As originally analysed: Reference gene primers were amplified, and this amplification served to estimate nucleated cell counts. Sequenced by immunoSEQ multiplex PCR; TCRdb stores in-frame clones only, minus some. V and J calls and clone size are given by that table; D and trimming were obtained from the DNA. The sample has tens of thousands of clones; approximately 82% are singletons. Material: peripheral blood. The sequence was collected from a human donor in a cohort sampled during active COVID-19. The chain couples TRBV6-2 or TRBV6-3 to TRBJ1-2; a possible D gene is TRBD1 (5 bases). The CDR3, as DNA: TGTGCCAGCAGTCCGGGGGGGAACTATGGCTACACCTTC. Residues: CASSPGGNYGYTF.